The 5 T cell receptor beta chains below all came from one sample that was sequenced in a study of cytomegalovirus exposure and HLA in healthy donors. With 60 Vbeta and 13 Jbeta primers, the PCR was carried out. Sequencing used immunoSEQ multiplex PCR; TCRdb keeps in-frame clones, though not all of them. The repertoire holds 100,000 to 150,000 clones, with 75% to 90% as singletons. The sequencing sample was made of PBMCs. All receptors derive from a man aged 40-49 years in good health and CMV-seronegative.

V usage is TRBV4-1 and J usage is TRBJ2-7; 7 positions match TRBD1. This CDR3 contains 13 residues. The V gene end was trimmed by 4 bases and the J gene end by 6 bases; junction bases not matched to a gene: 6. Germline-derived CDR1 and CDR2 are MGHRA and YSYEKL. This CDR3 reads CASSRINRGEQYF. CDR3 DNA sequence: TGCGCCAGCAGCCGGATCAACAGGGGCGAGCAGTACTTC.

With respect to this clone: Germline is not matched at one junction end, which may reflect a read error. The genes are TRBV7-9 and TRBJ1-1; a weak D match, TRBD1 (5 bases). The CDR3 contains 13 residues. Germline values: CDR1 SEHNR, CDR2 FQNEAQ (reference sequence). CDR3 protein: CSSSALRVPEAFF. The CDR3 DNA is TGTTCCAGCAGCGCCCTCAGGGTCCCCGAAGCTTTCTTT.

The chain has TRBV5-1 and TRBJ2-1, with a weak D call TRBD2 (6 bases). Trimming removed 3 bases at V and 6 bases at J, with 16 bases between. Germline V gives CDR1 SGHRS, CDR2 YFSETQ. The CDR3 is made up of 15 amino acids. The CDR3 reads CASSSFRGAGNEQFF. The CDR3, as DNA: TGCGCCAGCAGCTCATTCCGAGGAGCGGGCAATGAGCAGTTCTTC.

This rearrangement joins TRBV2 to TRBJ1-5; TRBD1 is a possible D gene (6 bases). The CDR3 is made up of 15 amino acids. Germline values: CDR1 SNHLY, CDR2 FYNNEI. The ends were cut back, 5 bases at V and 6 bases at J, with 17 bases in the middle. CDR3 DNA: TGTGCCAGCAGTACGACAGGTTCCTCGGGTCAGCCCCAGCATTTT. Amino acid sequence: CASSTTGSSGQPQHF.

The chain uses TRBV4-1 and TRBJ1-2, with D unclear. Germline V lookup: CDR1 MGHRA, CDR2 YSYEKL. The CDR3 is 15 amino acids. V was shortened by 1 base and J by 6 bases, with 15 bases between the two germline ends. The CDR3 region has the DNA TGCGCCAGCAGCCAAGGGTCAAATACTTTGGATGGCTACACCTTC. Translated, it gives CASSQGSNTLDGYTF.